These 21 T cell receptor beta chains were all obtained from the same sample, sequenced in a study of control samples from healthy donors and cancer patients. Measured with immunoSEQ multiplex PCR; TCRdb has only the in-frame clones, and not every one. The sample includes approximately 87,000 clones, 90% to 95% seen only once; the top ten take roughly 1.3%. Specimen: PBMCs. The origin of the receptors is a woman aged 40 to 50 with lung cancer.

This clone ranks as medium-sized. The CDR3 is CASSFDPSRDEQYF. The CDR3 DNA sequence: TGTGCCAGCAGCTTCGACCCATCTCGAGACGAGCAGTACTTC. The V and J genes are TRBV9 and TRBJ2-7; D not certain. Germline V lookup: CDR1 SGDLS, CDR2 YYNGEE. Trimming shortened V by 4 bases and J by 5 bases, and 16 bases separated the two germline ends. CDR3 length: 14 amino acids.

For this clone: This sample also contains other DNA sequences that code for the same CDR3. The chain combines TRBV12-3 or TRBV12-4 with TRBJ2-5; unclear D gene. This CDR3 is 11 amino acids long. Trimming removed 6 bases at V and 5 bases at J, with 7 bases between. The CDR3 spells CASSLEETQYF. The CDR3 DNA follows: TGTGCCAGCAGCCTAGAGGAGACCCAGTACTTC.

The chain links TRBV5-1 to TRBJ1-3; TRBD1 matches 8 bases. The CDR3 length is 15 residues. With 2 bases clipped from V and 5 bases from J, the junction kept 6 bases outside the gene matches. CDR1 is SGHRS and CDR2 is YFSETQ in the germline V gene. CDR3 in amino acids: CASSLSDRGRNTIYF. In DNA, the CDR3 is TGCGCCAGCAGCTTATCCGACAGGGGCCGAAACACCATATATTTT. Drawing the rest from reference TRBV5-1 and TRBJ1-3, the complete variable domain is KAGVTQTPRYLIKTRGQQVTLSCSPISGHRSVSWYQQTPGQGLQFLFEYFSETQRNKGNFPGRFSGRQFSNSRSEMNVSTLELGDSALYLCASSLSDRGRNTIYFGEGSWLTVV.

The chain combines TRBV12-2 with TRBJ2-7; TRBD2 is the table's D call and was not checked against the DNA. TRBV12-2 is assigned pseudogene status. The CDR3 has 16 amino acids. CDR3 DNA sequence: TGTGCAAGTCGCCCCCGGATTCCCACAAGGAGGGTTGGGCAGTACTTC. Protein: CASRPRIPTRRVGQYF.

The J gene is TRBJ1-1, the V gene TRBV6-1; TRBD1 aligns across 7 bases. The length of the CDR3 is 18 residues. The V gene end was trimmed by 6 bases and the J gene end by 1 base; junction bases not matched to a gene: 17. Per the germline V gene, CDR1 is MNHNS and CDR2 is SASEGT. DNA for the CDR3: TGTGCCAGCAGAGAATCGCCCGGGACAGCCTTTGCGAACACTGAAGCTTTCTTT. Amino acid sequence: CASRESPGTAFANTEAFF.

The J gene is TRBJ1-5, the V gene TRBV12-2. TRBV12-2 counts as a pseudogene. CDR3 length equals 18 residues. CDR3 nucleotide sequence: TGTGCAAGTCGGAGGGTCGCTACGGGTCAATGGAGCAATCAGCCCCAGCATTTT. It yields the protein CASRRVATGQWSNQPQHF.

The chain couples TRBV7-2 to TRBJ1-5; D perhaps matches TRBD1 (6 bases). The germline CDR1 and CDR2 sequences are SGHTA and FQGNSA. The CDR3 has 15 amino acids. V lost 5 bases to trimming and J lost 6 bases, with 17 bases between them. This chain's CDR3 is CASSQNGGAFQPQHF. CDR3 coding DNA: TGTGCCAGCAGCCAAAATGGGGGCGCTTTTCAGCCCCAGCATTTT.

The V call is TRBV14, the J call TRBJ1-1; 7 bases match TRBD1. The germline V gene has CDR1 SGHDN and CDR2 FVKESK. The CDR3 is 15 residues long. V lost 6 bases and J lost 5; bases outside the gene matches: 12. The CDR3 protein is CASSPIGGPWTEAFF. DNA of the CDR3: TGTGCCAGCAGTCCAATAGGGGGCCCGTGGACTGAAGCTTTCTTT.

This chain uses TRBV5-5 with TRBJ1-6; 7 bases are a match to TRBD1. The trim removed 0 bases at V and 5 bases at J, leaving 8 bases unmatched. Looked up from germline, CDR1 is SGHKS and CDR2 is YYEKEE (reference sequence). The CDR3 spans 17 residues. CDR3 in DNA: TGTGCCAGCAGCTTGGCTTGGGAGGGGGCGAATAATTCACCCCTCCACTTT. It yields the protein CASSLAWEGANNSPLHF.

The genes are TRBV7-8 and TRBJ2-2; 13 bases align to TRBD2. Germline CDR1 is SGHVS and CDR2 is FQNEAQ. Trimming cost V 4 bases and J 6 bases; bases outside gene matches: 14. CDR3 length: 19 residues. In nucleotides, the CDR3 is TGTGCCAGCAGCTCGACCGCTCCAGGACTAGCGGGGGCAGCCGGGGAGCTGTTTTTT. Translating it yields CASSSTAPGLAGAAGELFF.

The chain employs TRBV6-1 and TRBJ1-3; D is ambiguous. With 1 base removed from V and 0 bases from J, the gap between germline ends came to 10 bases. The CDR3 consists of 16 residues. Germline assignment: CDR1 MNHNS and CDR2 SASEGT. The CDR3: CASSEGPAYSGNTIYF. For the CDR3, the DNA is TGTGCCAGCAGTGAAGGCCCCGCATACTCTGGAAACACCATATATTTT.

This rearrangement joins TRBV7-2 to TRBJ2-3; 10 positions agree with TRBD2. Germline CDR1 is SGHTA and CDR2 is FQGNSA. This CDR3 spans 16 amino acids. The trim removed 1 base at V and 3 bases at J, leaving 4 bases unmatched. CDR3 region: CASSLVLAGGTDTQYF. The CDR3 DNA reads TGTGCCAGCAGCTTAGTCTTAGCGGGGGGAACAGATACGCAGTATTTT.

The rearrangement joins TRBV6-6 to TRBJ1-5; possible D gene TRBD1, 6 bases. V was trimmed by 2 bases and J by 7 bases, leaving 12 bases between them. Germline CDR1 is MNHNY and CDR2 is SVGAGI (reference sequence). This CDR3 spans 14 amino acids. The CDR3 DNA follows: TGTGCCAGCAGTTACGGGTCAGGGGACCAGCCCCAGCATTTT. Translating it yields CASSYGSGDQPQHF.

The CDR3 here is CASSLLGVETYEQYF. DNA of the CDR3: TGCGCCAGCAGCTTGTTGGGGGTAGAGACCTACGAGCAGTACTTC. The V gene is TRBV5-1, the J gene TRBJ2-7; D could derive from TRBD1 or TRBD2 (5 bases each). V lost 1 base and J lost 2, with 13 bases in between. Germline lookup yields CDR1 SGHRS and CDR2 YFSETQ. The CDR3 length is 15 residues.

As concerns this clone: One junction end does not reproduce the germline sequence, and a read error may be involved. The rearrangement uses TRBV3-1 (or the pseudogene TRBV3-2) and TRBJ1-3; D is unclear. The CDR3 totals 15 residues. The V gene's germline CDR1 is LGHDT and CDR2 YNNKEL (reference sequence). The CDR3 sequence: CASSQGRTSRNTIYF. The CDR3 DNA follows: TGTGCCAGCAGCCAAGGCCGGACCTCTAGAAACACCATATATTTT.

The chain carries TRBV3-1 (or the pseudogene TRBV3-2) and TRBJ1-1; D might be TRBD1 (5 bases). Germline V gene data show CDR1 as LGHDT and CDR2 as YNNKEL (reference sequence). The CDR3 loop spans 17 amino acids. V was shortened by 0 bases and J by 4 bases, with 18 bases between the two germline ends. The CDR3 here is CASSQEWVGVSSTEAFF. CDR3 DNA: TGTGCCAGCAGCCAAGAATGGGTGGGGGTTTCGAGCACTGAAGCTTTCTTT.

This clone was seen just once. This chain connects TRBV19 to TRBJ1-1, with 9 nucleotides matching TRBD1. CDR1 LNHDA and CDR2 SQIVND come from the germline V gene (reference sequence). Trimming at V came to 10 bases and at J to 4 bases, leaving 7 bases not matched to a gene. This CDR3 spans 13 amino acids. The CDR3 sequence is CATKQGAVTEAFF. CDR3 nucleotides: TGTGCCACCAAACAGGGGGCGGTCACTGAAGCTTTCTTT.

The chain is built from TRBV6-5 and TRBJ2-3, with 7 bases fitting TRBD2. This CDR3 region has 15 residues. Germline V gene sequence: CDR1 MNHEY, CDR2 SVGAGI. J lost 1 base, V lost 2 bases, and 3 bases had no gene match. CDR3 amino acids: CASSYEGGRTDTQYF. In DNA form, the CDR3 reads TGTGCCAGCAGTTACGAGGGAGGGCGCACAGATACGCAGTATTTT.

The chain is built from TRBV5-8 and TRBJ2-2, with 8 positions matching TRBD1. Germline V lookup: CDR1 SGHTS, CDR2 YDEGEE. With 4 bases clipped from V and 6 bases from J, the junction kept 11 bases outside the gene matches. CDR3 length: 16 amino acids. The CDR3 DNA follows: TGTGCCAGCAGCCTATATGGGACAGGCGGCGCCGGGGAGCTGTTTTTT. Encoded protein: CASSLYGTGGAGELFF.

CDR3 sequence (DNA): TGTGCCACCGTCGGGACTAGCGGGGGGTTAACAGATACGCAGTATTTT. This translates into CATVGTSGGLTDTQYF. The V and J genes are TRBV10-3 and TRBJ2-3, with 15 bases matching TRBD2. Germline lookup yields CDR1 ENHRY and CDR2 SYGVKD. CDR3 length: 16 residues. Trimming removed 10 bases from V and 3 bases from J; junction bases left unmatched: 8.

The chain links TRBV2 to TRBJ1-2; 8 nucleotides align to TRBD1. Germline trimming cut 7 bases from V and 6 bases from J; bases unmatched to any gene: 10. This CDR3 has 14 amino acids. From germline, CDR1 is SNHLY and CDR2 FYNNEI. The CDR3 loop reads CASKDRVWGDGYTF. CDR3 DNA sequence: TGTGCCAGCAAGGACAGGGTGTGGGGTGATGGCTACACCTTC.